The source of this T cell receptor (beta chain) is a study of T cells after yellow fever vaccination. The overall study: It was SMART-Seq v4 Ultra Low Input that prepared the fractions with low cell numbers. The study, taken as a whole, reports: Clonotypes shared by both compartments, CD4 and CD8, made up a small share.

Trimming removed 5 bases from V and 6 bases from J, with 14 bases in between. The CDR3 loop spans 14 amino acids. Looked up from germline, CDR1 is SGHTA and CDR2 is FQGNSA. This clonotype showed up many times. What it binds is unknown. 5'RACE template switching produced TCR cDNA carrying a universal primer site and UMIs. One entry per CDR3 protein results from TCRdb running MiXCR on the 5' RACE reads. The sample carries more than 90,000 distinct CDR3 sequences, about 7.2% recorded once. The chain joins TRBV7-2 to TRBJ2-1; tentatively, D is TRBD2 (6 bases). Sequenced material: CD4+ T cells sorted from PBMCs, taken more than 35 days after the first yellow fever vaccination. This sequence was found in a man younger than 35 who received the YFV17D yellow fever vaccine. The CDR3 DNA is TGTGCCAGCAGCCCCTCGACTAGGGGCAATGAGCAGTTCTTC. It is translated as CASSPSTRGNEQFF.